This TCR beta chain stems from a study of T cells after somatic rescue of genetic block. TCRdb's copy holds only in-frame clones and misses some; the assay was immunoSEQ multiplex PCR. Seen here are approximately 14,000 clones, roughly 78% observed once, and the top ten hold around 21%. The junction had 2 bases not matched to a gene; V was cut back by 2 bases and J by 2 bases. CDR1 is MGHRA, CDR2 YSYEKL, per germline. The CDR3 extends over 15 amino acids. The V gene is TRBV4-1, the J gene TRBJ2-7, with 11 nucleotides matching TRBD1. Sequencing was carried out using peripheral blood mononuclear cells (PBMCs). The sequence came from a boy aged 5-17 years. CDR3: CASSQSGQGAYEQYF. The CDR3, as DNA: TGCGCCAGCAGCCAATCGGGACAGGGGGCCTACGAGCAGTACTTC.